The following is a T cell receptor beta chain sequence with its context. As yet, its antigen is unknown. This sample also contains other DNA sequences that code for the same CDR3. A deep-level run was used for the assay. Each subset's genomic DNA was shared equally among a number of immunoSEQ plates. Sequencing was performed with immunoSEQ multiplex PCR; in TCRdb, only in-frame clones are kept and a portion is missing. The sample carries about 1,500,000 clones, approximately 96% recorded once. The data are from a study of shared clonotypes between healthy human individuals. Study background: The composition of the donors was two women and three men aged 18 to 49.

CDR1 is LNHDA, CDR2 SQIVND, per germline (reference sequence). This CDR3 comprises 13 residues. The germline V and J ends were trimmed by 1 base and 3 bases, with 6 bases remaining between them. Study outcomes and limitations: Sequencing depth was expected to influence donor clonotype sharing.

Source material: naive CD4+ T cells sorted from blood. Subset defined: CD45RA+ positively selected. This chain uses TRBV19 with TRBJ2-5; D is ambiguous. The receptor comes from a man aged 30-40 years in good health. The CDR3 spells CASSIAREETQYF. CDR3 DNA: TGTGCCAGTAGTATAGCTAGAGAAGAGACCCAGTACTTC. The full variable domain, with the rest looked up from reference TRBV19 and TRBJ2-5, is DGGITQSPKYLFRKEGQNVTLSCEQNLNHDAMYWYRQDPGQGLRLIYYSQIVNDFQKGDIAEGYSVSREKKESFPLTVTSAQKNPTAFYLCASSIAREETQYFGPGTRLLVL.